These T cell receptor beta chains were read from a single sample in a study of control samples from healthy donors and cancer patients. TCRdb's table, derived via immunoSEQ multiplex PCR, lists solely in-frame clones and lacks some. The sample carries some 410,000 clones, approximately 92% recorded once. The sequenced material came from PBMCs. These receptors were obtained from a middle-aged man with head and neck cancer. Each CDR3 is given with its conserved first and last residue. A D gene is named only where the DNA matches it firmly. Some rows have no size entry. The others give once, few or many, or a class for an expanded clone.

j_call	clone_size	d_call	v_call	cdr3_nt	cdr3_aa
TRBJ2-1	.	TRBD1	TRBV11-3	TGTGCCAGCAGCTCCGGGACAGGAGACAATGAGCAGTTCTTC	CASSSGTGDNEQFF
TRBJ2-1	.	TRBD2	TRBV5-1	TGCGCCAGCAGCCTTGATACTAGAGCGGGGGGATACAATGAGCAGTTCTTC	CASSLDTRAGGYNEQFF
TRBJ2-7	.	.	TRBV7-8	TGTGCCAGCAGCTTAAGGGCGGAGATCTACGAACAGTACTTC	CASSLRAEIYEQYF
TRBJ1-1	.	.	TRBV6-5	TGTGCCAGCAGGGCCAGGGTGGGTGAAGCTTTCTTT	CASRARVGEAFF
TRBJ2-2	.	.	TRBV7-3	TGTGCCAGCAGCCCCCGGGGGACCGGGGAGCTGTTTTTT	CASSPRGTGELFF
TRBJ1-2	.	.	TRBV2	TGTGCCAGCAGTGAAGTAACGGGGGACTATGGCTACACCTTC	CASSEVTGDYGYTF
TRBJ1-4	once	.	TRBV29-1	TGCAGCGTGGAAACAGGGAGCATTTTGTTTTTT	CSVETGSILFF
TRBJ2-7	.	.	TRBV21-1	TGTGCCAGCAGCGGATTTTCACCCCGCGGGCCCTCCTACGAGCAGTACTTC	CASSGFSPRGPSYEQYF
TRBJ1-2	.	.	TRBV28	TGTGCCAGCAGTTTAAGACAGGCCAACTATGGCTACACCTTC	CASSLRQANYGYTF
TRBJ2-7	once	.	TRBV28	TGTGCCAGCAGTTTTCGAGTATACGAGCAGTACTTC	CASSFRVYEQYF
TRBJ1-5	.	TRBD1	TRBV19	TGTGCCAGTAGGGGACAGGGCGATCAGCCCCAGCATTTT	CASRGQGDQPQHF
TRBJ2-3	.	.	TRBV5-1	TGCGCCAGCAGTATTACAGGGCTCACAGATACGCAGTATTTT	CASSITGLTDTQYF
TRBJ1-1	once	.	TRBV6-5	TGTGCCAGCAGTTACACACTTCAGGGGAACACTGAAGCTTTCTTT	CASSYTLQGNTEAFF
TRBJ2-2	.	TRBD1	TRBV27	TGTGCCAGCCTCCCCGGGACAGAGTACGGGGAGCTGTTTTTT	CASLPGTEYGELFF
TRBJ2-3	.	TRBD2	TRBV7-3	TGTGCCAGCAGCTTACGAGCTAGCGGGGCTAGCACAGATACGCAGTATTTT	CASSLRASGASTDTQYF
TRBJ2-7	.	.	TRBV5-3	TGTGCCAGAAGCCCAGGGAGGTACTACGAGCAGTACTTC	CARSPGRYYEQYF
TRBJ1-1	.	.	TRBV6-1	TGTGCCAGCAGTGAAGTAAGGCGGATCAACACTGAAGCTTTCTTT	CASSEVRRINTEAFF